This T cell receptor beta chain was recorded in a study of cytomegalovirus exposure and HLA in healthy donors (dated 2017 in TCRdb). Regarding the complete study: An earlier analysis of 587 of the donors reported roughly 300 Gb of sequence data and approximately 110 million unique TCR beta sequences from 150 million to 200 million T cells. Across under 500 genotyped donors of the cohort, an average of about 200,000 unique TCR beta nucleotide sequences per donor were sequenced, and 15% to 20% of those sequences were non-productive. Rather than using new phenotypic data, the later analysis identified candidate immune exposures from TCR beta sequences and from how often those sequences occurred across donors. In a later analysis, previously published TCR beta repertoires from about 640 donors were re-analyzed and high-resolution HLA genotyping was added so that TCR occurrence patterns could be studied. Using immunosequencing, the study profiled T cell repertoires from around 680 subjects and related those repertoires to cytomegalovirus serostatus. Five DR-DQ haplotypes were handled as single units for association and clustering, since linkage in the cohort was strong. All discovery cohort repertoires had been generated using a single sequencing platform. Alongside the repertoire data, information on donor age, sex, ethnicity and CMV serostatus was compiled. High-throughput TCR immunosequencing, statistical association of individual TCRs with disease status, and machine learning were combined to predict cytomegalovirus infection status. A later genetic analysis took genome-wide SNP genotypes for about 65% of the roughly 670 donors and used that subset as a discovery cohort. Roughly 300 gigabases of sequencing data and 78 million or so unique TCR sequences were included in an early release covering roughly 700 HLA-typed donors. Among the approximately 430 genotyped donors, more than 70% belonged to the genetic ancestry cluster associated with self-reported Caucasian donors. Class I and class II HLA loci were covered by the typing at four-digit resolution. The study aimed to test whether signatures of past pathogen exposure could be identified by cataloging public T cell receptors. In addition to the first cohort of roughly 700 subjects, a separate validation cohort of 120 different subjects was used. In an earlier analysis of 500 to 650 of the donors, high-throughput TCR beta sequencing was used to judge whether each TCR beta V gene segment behaved as functional or pseudogenic. Typing coverage differed by locus: A, B, C, DRB1 and DQB1 were typed in roughly 620-640 donors, DQA1 in 500 to 550, DPA1 in approximately 610, and DPB1 in just under 490.

In total, 630 or so healthy bone marrow donors made up the cohort. At the time of sampling, every cohort member was nominally healthy, though immune exposures that went unrecorded were likely present. The donor tested CMV seronegative and was one of the 352 seronegative cohort members. A peripheral blood sample was collected from each donor, and TCR beta sequencing was performed on peripheral blood mononuclear cells. Genomic DNA was extracted from the blood cell samples with the Qiagen DNeasy Blood Extraction Kit. The library relied on the immunoSEQ multiplex PCR assay. For the multiplex PCR, a mixture combining 60 forward primers for TCR Vbeta segments and 13 reverse primers for TCR Jbeta segments was used. The CDR3 region of rearranged TCR beta genes was amplified from genomic DNA by a multiplex PCR assay. The amplified TCR beta libraries were sequenced on the Illumina HiSeq System as 87-base-pair reads. The authors processed their data as follows. A later analysis tallied roughly 76 million unique TCR beta chains across the 550 to 850 repertoires, and around 10 million of those chains were shared by two or more donors. A nearest-neighbor algorithm error-corrected the raw reads and collapsed the reads into unique sequences, merging closely related sequences to remove PCR and sequencing errors. CDR3 sequences were aligned to IMGT reference sequences to assign V, D and J gene segments. For a sequence to be retained, a match of at least six nucleotides to both a V gene segment and a J gene segment was required. Rearrangements were called productive when the CDR3 lacked stop codons and stayed in frame with V and J; all others were non-productive. Following IMGT convention, CDR3 was defined as the stretch from the second conserved V-encoded cysteine up to the conserved J-encoded phenylalanine. The earlier analysis of about 570 of the donors excluded any sequence lacking an unambiguous match to a single V gene segment. An earlier analysis of several hundred of the donors called V segments functional above 56.7% productive rearrangements and segregating when the between-donor standard deviation exceeded 5%. A statistical classification framework was developed to diagnose cytomegalovirus status using the catalog of TCR beta chain sequences. In a later analysis, V and J genes were assigned by comparing TCR nucleotide sequences against IMGT/GENE-DB human TR gene sequences. A later analysis assigned CDR3 sequences and most-parsimonious VDJ recombination scenarios with the TCRdist pipeline. A later analysis defined each TCR beta chain by its CDR3 amino acid sequence plus V-gene family, and excluded reads lacking a unique V-gene family. To address suspected cross-contamination and a sequencing artifact, a later analysis removed a few hundred highly shared, low-generation-probability nucleotide sequences. A later analysis calculated a clonal expansion index for each public chain from normalized within-repertoire ranks of inferred template counts. In a later analysis, generation probabilities were computed using a VDJ recombination model fitted to out-of-frame rearrangements, and the results were checked against IGoR. In a later analysis, hypergeometric tests were used to score TCR-TCR, TCR-HLA and TCR-CMV co-occurrence, with a repertoire-size bias correction applied to TCR pairs. False discovery rates were estimated in a later analysis by permuting HLA or CMV assignments 20 times. A later analysis grouped co-occurring TCRs with DBSCAN, adding TCRdist sequence similarity when clustering within HLA-allele-positive subsets. Repertoires with fewer than 30,000 or more than 120,000 public chains, plus five repertoires with anomalous nucleotide sharing, were excluded from co-occurrence clustering. In its TCRdb copy, this immuneACCESS table keeps in-frame sequences only and misses some clones. Where compared with another copy, unresolved V genes explain less than half of these, and the others have no known cause. V and J calls and clone size are copied from that table; D and trimming were computed from the DNA. The sample yields about 160,000 clones; roughly 79% were counted once. The ten largest make up approximately 13% of the sample.

What the research found in general, with its limitations: In both the original and validation cohorts, the classifier was reported to diagnose cytomegalovirus status with high specificity and sensitivity. Linkage disequilibrium might explain the correlated functional status among segregating V segments, but an unknown experimental factor could not be excluded. A later analysis found that HLA-associated TCR beta chains were more clonally expanded and had lower generation probabilities than equally common non-associated chains. A later analysis found that most CMV-associated TCR beta chains appeared HLA-restricted, with HLA associations seemingly driven largely by CMV exposure. In an earlier analysis of over 550 of the donors, most TCR beta V segments were observed in productive rearrangements about 87% or about 30% of the time, broadly matching IMGT annotations. In a later genetic analysis, fewer N-insertions in productive TCRs were reported among donors in an Asian-associated ancestry cluster than the roughly 700-donor mean. In a later genetic analysis, a missense DCLRE1C variant was associated with V-gene and J-gene trimming of TCR beta chains, and the association was replicated in an independent cohort. Most TCR sequences were observed very rarely across donors, whereas some public TCRs were present in many individuals. For the cohort, immune exposure information was limited to CMV serostatus. Because HLA typing was missing for some donors at each locus, association tests included only the typed subset. A group of highly shared sequence variants was considered likely to be a technical artifact of the sequencing pipeline. In vitro tests confirmed that a few of the cytomegalovirus-associated TCR beta chains recognize cytomegalovirus antigens. Strong co-occurrence of HLA alleles, especially DR and DQ, made assigning TCR associations to individual alleles difficult. The authors suggested that the approach could potentially be generalized to other disease states and immunological phenotypes. The earlier analysis of approximately 540 of the donors excluded 15 to 20 rarely observed V segments, including chromosome 9 orphons, because counts were too low. In this cohort, only TCR beta chains were sequenced, and detectable features were limited by the absence of alpha or paired-chain data. In a later analysis, several top co-occurrence clusters were reported to appear linked to parvovirus B19, influenza, CMV and Epstein-Barr virus. Some IMGT-functional V segments, including TRBV6-2 and TRBV6-3, could not be told apart with the 87-base-pair reads, so those segments were excluded. A further reported finding was that TCR beta sequences accurately predicted the HLA-A and HLA-B alleles for most subjects in the first cohort. The study gave a list of about 160 TCR beta chains associated with cytomegalovirus. A later analysis found that TCR association rates varied across HLA loci, with DRB1 alleles showing the most associated TCRs and HLA-C alleles the fewest. Presence/absence analyses assumed roughly uniform sequencing depth across donors, an assumption that may not hold. A later analysis associated about 17,000 TCR beta sequences with specific HLA alleles at a false discovery rate of 0.05.

Concerning this clone itself: The antigen it binds to is not known. The sample holds no much larger clone one base away, and base qualities are not on file.

The germline V end is reduced by 5 bases and the J end by 3 bases; junction bases left unmatched: 12. The CDR3 covers 16 residues, taking in both the cysteine and the phenylalanine. Only the CDR3 DNA stays, 48 bases, in frame from base 1. CDR1 SGHAT and CDR2 FQNNGV are derived from the germline V gene. The chain is made from TRBV11-2 and TRBJ2-7; TRBD1 fits 8 bases in the junction. The sequenced material came from PBMCs. The clonotype comes from a woman aged 50 to 65 in good health and CMV-seronegative. The bases read TGTGCCAGCAGCCCACACCGGACAGGGTGGGGCTACGAGCAGTACTTC. Its product reads: CASSPHRTGWGYEQYF.